This T cell receptor (beta chain) was identified during a study of blood T cell repertoires in COVID-19. Whole-study context: Acute and convalescent COVID-19 samples came from the United States, Italy and Spain. Sample material is recorded as cDNA or gDNA derived from T cells, B-cell-depleted T cells, or PBMCs.

In the original analysis: Using reference gene primer amplification, nucleated cell counts were estimated. Sequencing was performed with immunoSEQ multiplex PCR; in TCRdb, only in-frame clones are kept and a portion is missing. The V and J calls and clone size were taken over from that table, and D and trimming were inferred from the DNA. The table lists roughly 140,000 clones, 85% to 90% of them singletons. From germline, CDR1 is MRHNA and CDR2 SNTAGT. The V gene lost 4 bases and the J gene lost 3 bases, with 8 bases spanning the gap. The CDR3 has 13 amino acids. This TCR was sampled from a middle-aged woman with acute or convalescent COVID-19. The chain couples TRBV6-4 to TRBJ2-3, with D possibly TRBD1 on 5 matching bases. The sequenced sample was peripheral blood. The CDR3 nucleotides read TGTGCCAGCAGTGGACAGCAAACAGATACGCAGTATTTT. This encodes CASSGQQTDTQYF.